A selection of T cell receptor beta chains follows, all from one sample in a study of T cell responses to AZD1222 COVID-19 vaccine. The repertoire was sequenced with immunoSEQ multiplex PCR; TCRdb's copy has only in-frame clones and lacks some. The sample lists some 130,000 clones, approximately 92% occurring once. The material sequenced was peripheral blood, taken 28 days after the second AZD1222 dose. The origin of the receptors is an adult who received the AZD1222 COVID-19 vaccine. The CDR3 runs from the conserved cysteine through the conserved F or W. D genes are given only for firm matches. Clone size is not always given. Where it is, it says once, few, many or a class for expanded clones.

CASSRRTNTEAFF TGTGCCAGCAGCAGGAGGACCAACACTGAAGCTTTCTTT NA TRBJ1-1 NA TRBV7-9
CASGAFKMWGVYGYTF TGTGCCAGCGGAGCCTTCAAAATGTGGGGAGTCTATGGCTACACCTTC NA TRBJ1-2 NA TRBV11-2
CASSPGSVRGYTF TGTGCCAGCTCACCCGGGTCGGTGAGAGGCTACACCTTC NA TRBJ1-2 NA TRBV18
CASSSSLAEGDEQFF TGTGCTAGCAGTTCTTCTCTCGCCGAGGGGGATGAGCAGTTCTTC NA TRBJ2-1 NA TRBV7-7
CASSLRQVYGYTF TGTGCCAGCAGCTTAAGACAGGTCTATGGCTACACCTTC NA TRBJ1-2 NA TRBV7-9
CASSDSAGRQETQYF TGTGCCAGCAGTGACTCGGCCGGGAGACAAGAGACCCAGTACTTC NA TRBJ2-5 NA TRBV2
CASSLGQGYGYTF TGTGCCAGCAGCTTAGGACAGGGCTATGGCTACACCTTC NA TRBJ1-2 TRBD1 TRBV11-2
CSVPTGTGGVNYGYTF TGCAGCGTTCCCACCGGGACAGGGGGTGTTAACTATGGCTACACCTTC NA TRBJ1-2 TRBD1 TRBV29-1
CASSQSTVRAFGYTF TGCGCCAGCAGTCAATCGACAGTCAGGGCCTTTGGCTACACCTTC medium-sized TRBJ1-2 NA TRBV23-1
CASSPDGQETQYF TGCGCCAGCAGCCCCGACGGACAAGAGACCCAGTACTTC NA TRBJ2-5 NA TRBV5-1
CASSDNGLEQFF TGTGCCAGCAGTGACAACGGCCTTGAGCAGTTCTTC few TRBJ2-1 NA TRBV6-4
CASSWGSATNEKLFF TGCGCCAGCAGCTGGGGAAGTGCAACTAATGAAAAACTGTTTTTT NA TRBJ1-4 NA TRBV5-1
CASSLPGGGNEKLFF TGCGCCAGCAGCCTACCCGGCGGGGGCAATGAAAAACTGTTTTTT NA TRBJ1-4 NA TRBV5-1
CASSSPTGTSYGYTF TGTGCCAGCAGTTCCCCGACAGGGACATCCTATGGCTACACCTTC NA TRBJ1-2 TRBD1 TRBV28
CASRPGIISYGYTF TGTGCCAGCAGGCCGGGGATTATAAGCTATGGCTACACCTTC NA TRBJ1-2 NA TRBV6-5
CASSLVLEGTEAFF TGCGCCAGCAGCTTGGTCCTGGAGGGAACTGAAGCTTTCTTT NA TRBJ1-1 NA TRBV5-1
CASRELAGTGELFF TGTGCCAGTAGGGAACTAGCGGGGACCGGGGAGCTGTTTTTT NA TRBJ2-2 TRBD2 TRBV19
CASSRHPAGVDPGELFF TGTGCCAGCAGCCGTCACCCAGCGGGAGTTGATCCCGGGGAGCTGTTTTTT NA TRBJ2-2 TRBD2 TRBV13
CASSQDQRPPYNEQFF TGCGCCAGCAGCCAAGATCAGCGACCCCCCTACAATGAGCAGTTCTTC NA TRBJ2-1 NA TRBV4-1
CASSSGSTDTQYF TGTGCCAGTAGTAGCGGAAGCACAGATACGCAGTATTTT once TRBJ2-3 NA TRBV19
CASSFLAVSSYEQYF TGTGCCAGCAGCTTTCTAGCGGTGAGCTCCTACGAGCAGTACTTC NA TRBJ2-7 TRBD2 TRBV11-2
CASSLRLGQGGYTF TGTGCCAGCAGCCTAAGGCTGGGACAGGGCGGCTACACCTTC NA TRBJ1-2 TRBD1 TRBV7-8
CASSNYQGGGTGNSPLHF TGTGCCAGCAGCAATTACCAGGGGGGAGGGACAGGGAATTCACCCCTCCACTTT NA TRBJ1-6 TRBD1 TRBV7-2
CASSLDRSYSNQPQHF TGTGCCAGCAGTTTGGACAGGAGTTATAGCAATCAGCCCCAGCATTTT NA TRBJ1-5 TRBD1 TRBV28
CAWSMTVLTTGELFF TGTGCCTGGAGTATGACAGTTCTGACCACCGGGGAGCTGTTTTTT NA TRBJ2-2 NA TRBV30
CASSSEGSRNTEAFF TGTGCCAGCAGCTCGGAAGGATCCAGGAACACTGAAGCTTTCTTT NA TRBJ1-1 NA TRBV5-4
CASNLAGYPDTQYF TGTGCTAGTAATCTAGCGGGATACCCAGATACGCAGTATTTT NA TRBJ2-3 TRBD2 TRBV12-5
CASSFGDTGELFF TGTGCCAGCAGCTTCGGGGACACCGGGGAGCTGTTTTTT few TRBJ2-2 NA TRBV11-3
CASSSQPSPEQFF TGCGCCAGCAGCTCTCAACCTAGCCCTGAGCAGTTCTTC once TRBJ2-1 NA TRBV5-1
CASSQRLTVQGGHSPLHF TGCGCCAGCAGCCAAAGACTTACAGTACAGGGAGGGCACTCACCCCTCCACTTT NA TRBJ1-6 NA TRBV4-1
CATGGGEETQYF TGTGCCACCGGCGGGGGCGAGGAGACCCAGTACTTC once TRBJ2-5 NA TRBV24-1
CASSPPSGGLGGQFF TGTGCCAGCAGCCCACCTAGCGGGGGCCTAGGTGGGCAGTTCTTC NA TRBJ2-1 TRBD2 TRBV5-5
CASSYGTGGAGPPLHF TGTGCCAGCAGTTACGGGACAGGGGGCGCGGGGCCACCCCTCCACTTT NA TRBJ1-6 TRBD1 TRBV6-6
CASSPLTGTGLGSPLHF TGTGCCAGCAGCCCTCTTACCGGGACAGGGTTGGGTTCACCCCTCCACTTT NA TRBJ1-6 TRBD1 TRBV9
CASSYGLYNEQFF TGTGCCAGCAGTTATGGACTCTACAATGAGCAGTTCTTC NA TRBJ2-1 NA TRBV6-2/TRBV6-3
CASSWDLQETQYF TGTGCCAGCAGTTGGGACTTACAAGAGACCCAGTACTTC NA TRBJ2-5 NA TRBV7-9
CASSLKTGGGGYGYTF TGCGCCAGCAGCTTGAAGACAGGGGGCGGTGGGTATGGCTACACCTTC NA TRBJ1-2 TRBD1 TRBV5-1
CAWSQQPNTEAFF TGTGCCTGGAGTCAACAGCCGAACACTGAAGCTTTCTTT NA TRBJ1-1 NA TRBV30
CASSLDLGQPQHF TGTGCCAGCAGCTTAGATCTCGGTCAGCCCCAGCATTTT NA TRBJ1-5 NA TRBV11-2
CASSRTGGRETQYF TGCGCCAGCAGCAGGACAGGGGGCAGGGAGACCCAGTACTTC NA TRBJ2-5 TRBD1 TRBV5-1
CASSLSPGTEEAFF TGCGCCAGCAGCTTGTCCCCCGGGACAGAAGAAGCTTTCTTT NA TRBJ1-1 TRBD1 TRBV5-1
CAWRADSPNQPQHF TGTGCCTGGAGAGCCGACAGCCCCAATCAGCCCCAGCATTTT NA TRBJ1-5 NA TRBV30
CASSGQGYGYTF TGTGCCAGCAGTGGACAAGGCTATGGCTACACCTTC NA TRBJ1-2 NA TRBV2
CAWSEGTSGLGTGELFF TGTGCCTGGAGTGAGGGGACTAGCGGGCTGGGAACCGGGGAGCTGTTTTTT NA TRBJ2-2 TRBD2 TRBV30
CAINGDNQPQHF TGTGCCATCAACGGCGACAATCAGCCCCAGCATTTT NA TRBJ1-5 NA TRBV10-3
CASSSGTGMTFYGYTF TGCGCCAGCAGCTCCGGGACAGGCATGACATTCTATGGCTACACCTTC NA TRBJ1-2 TRBD1 TRBV5-1